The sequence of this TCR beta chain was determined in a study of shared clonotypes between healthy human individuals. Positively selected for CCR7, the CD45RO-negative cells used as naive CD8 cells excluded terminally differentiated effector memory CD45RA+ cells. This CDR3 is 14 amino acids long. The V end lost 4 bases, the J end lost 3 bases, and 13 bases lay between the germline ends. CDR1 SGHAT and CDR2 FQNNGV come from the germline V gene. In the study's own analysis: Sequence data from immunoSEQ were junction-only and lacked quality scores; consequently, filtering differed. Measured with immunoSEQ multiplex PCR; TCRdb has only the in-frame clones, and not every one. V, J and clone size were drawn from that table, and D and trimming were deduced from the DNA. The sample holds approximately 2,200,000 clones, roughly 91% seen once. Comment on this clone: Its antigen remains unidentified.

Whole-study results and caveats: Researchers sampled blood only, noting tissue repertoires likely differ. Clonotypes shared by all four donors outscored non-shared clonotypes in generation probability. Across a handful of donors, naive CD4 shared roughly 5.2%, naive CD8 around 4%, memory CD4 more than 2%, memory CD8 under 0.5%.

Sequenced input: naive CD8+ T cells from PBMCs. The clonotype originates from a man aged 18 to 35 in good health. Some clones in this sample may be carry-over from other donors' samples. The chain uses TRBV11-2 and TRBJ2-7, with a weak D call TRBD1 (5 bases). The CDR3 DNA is TGTGCCAGCAGCTGGCCGTTTGGACACTACGAGCAGTACTTC. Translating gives CASSWPFGHYEQYF. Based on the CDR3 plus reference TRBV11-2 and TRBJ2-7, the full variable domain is EAGVAQSPRYKIIEKRQSVAFWCNPISGHATLYWYQQILGQGPKLLIQFQNNGVVDDSQLPKDRFSAERLKGVDSTLKIQPAKLEDSAVYLCASSWPFGHYEQYFGPGTRLTVT.